Below, 28 T cell receptor beta chains from the same sample are listed, as sequenced in a study of control samples from healthy donors and cancer patients. Here immunoSEQ multiplex PCR was the method, and the copy in TCRdb shows in-frame clones only, minus some. The table has around 230,000 clones, just under 95% seen once. Sequencing was carried out using blood. These TCRs come from a man aged 45-65 years in good health.

The V call is TRBV28, the J call TRBJ1-2; D perhaps matches TRBD1 (6 bases). V dropped 4 bases and J dropped 0 bases, with 18 bases sitting between them. CDR1 is MDHEN, CDR2 SYDVKM, per germline. This CDR3 spans 17 amino acids. CDR3 in DNA: TGTGCCAGCAGTTCAATAGGGGCAGGGGAAGCTAACTATGGCTACACCTTC. It encodes CASSSIGAGEANYGYTF.

The V and J genes are TRBV12-3 or TRBV12-4 and TRBJ2-7; no clear D gene. Trimming took 6 bases from V and 3 from J, leaving 9 bases between them. This CDR3 contains 12 residues. The CDR3, as DNA: TGTGCCAGCAGCCAGGCCCTCTACGAGCAGTACTTC. Translating gives CASSQALYEQYF.

The rearrangement joins TRBV5-4 to TRBJ1-4; the match to TRBD1 covers 9 bases. V gave up 2 bases and J gave up 10 bases; unmatched junction bases: 9. Germline-derived CDR1 and CDR2 are SGHNT and YYREEE (reference sequence). The CDR3 loop spans 15 amino acids. The CDR3 DNA sequence: TGTGCCAGCAGCTTTGGACAGGGGAGGACTGGAAAACTGTTTTTT. This encodes CASSFGQGRTGKLFF.

The genes are TRBV5-6 and TRBJ2-2; D remains unclear. This CDR3 has 12 residues. Looked up from germline, CDR1 is SGHDT and CDR2 is YYEEEE. Trimming took 5 bases from V and 3 from J, leaving 5 bases between them. This CDR3 reads CASSLDTGELFF. The CDR3 region has the DNA TGTGCCAGCAGTCTTGACACCGGGGAGCTGTTTTTT. Variable domain in full (rest from reference TRBV5-6 and TRBJ2-2): DAGVTQSPTHLIKTRGQQVTLRCSPKSGHDTVSWYQQALGQGPQFIFQYYEEEERQRGNFPDRFSGHQFPNYSSELNVNALLLGDSALYLCASSLDTGELFFGEGSRLTVL.

This chain links TRBV19 with TRBJ2-5; D is undetermined. The CDR3 runs to 11 residues. Germline V gene sequence: CDR1 LNHDA, CDR2 SQIVND (reference sequence). V was shortened by 6 bases and J by 0 bases, with 2 bases between the two germline ends. As DNA, the CDR3 is TGTGCCAGTAGAGACCAAGAGACCCAGTACTTC. Protein: CASRDQETQYF.

V gene TRBV6-5 combines with J gene TRBJ2-1, with 8 bases fitting TRBD1. Germline V gene sequence: CDR1 MNHEY, CDR2 SVGAGI. The junction had 6 bases not matched to a gene; V was cut back by 5 bases and J by 3 bases. The CDR3 extends over 15 amino acids. The CDR3 sequence: CASSPGTGSYNEQFF. The CDR3 DNA follows: TGTGCCAGCAGTCCCGGGACAGGAAGCTACAATGAGCAGTTCTTC.

This chain links TRBV27 with TRBJ2-1; no clear D. The CDR3 is 15 residues long. The V end lost 3 bases, the J end lost 1 base, and 10 bases lay between the germline ends. Germline CDR1 and CDR2: MNHEY and SMNVEV (reference sequence). CDR3 coding DNA: TGTGCCAGCAGTTTGGCGGCTTCTTCCTACAATGAGCAGTTCTTC. It encodes CASSLAASSYNEQFF.

The chain combines TRBV10-3 with TRBJ2-1; possibly TRBD2 for D (7 bases). The CDR3 spans 14 residues. The V end lost 3 bases, the J end lost 9 bases, and 15 bases lay between the germline ends. The germline V gene has CDR1 ENHRY and CDR2 SYGVKD. The CDR3 nucleotides are TGTGCCATCAGTGACGGGCAGGGGAGGGGTGAGCAGTTCTTC. It translates to CAISDGQGRGEQFF.

This chain uses TRBV4-2 with TRBJ1-1, with unresolved D. V lost 1 base and J 2 bases, leaving 11 bases between the germline ends. CDR1 LGHNA and CDR2 YNFKEQ come from the germline V gene. This CDR3 is built from 15 residues. For the CDR3, the DNA is TGTGCCAGCAGCCAAGGGGTTCACGGAAACACTGAAGCTTTCTTT. It yields the protein CASSQGVHGNTEAFF.

CDR3 coding DNA: TGCGCCAGCAGTGCCCGGGGTGTTCAGCCCCAGCATTTT. This encodes CASSARGVQPQHF. This rearrangement joins TRBV10-1 to TRBJ1-5; D is ambiguous. The V end lost 4 bases, the J end lost 6 bases, and 10 bases lay between the germline ends. The CDR3 runs 13 residues. Germline V CDR1 and CDR2: WNHNN, SYGVQD (reference sequence).

J is TRBJ1-1 and V is TRBV7-9; D is undetermined. Per germline, CDR1 SEHNR and CDR2 FQNEAQ (reference sequence). V was pared by 4 bases and J by 7 bases, with 13 bases between. The CDR3 contains 13 residues. The CDR3 DNA is TGTGCCAGCAGCTATTTGGCCAGAGATGAAGCTTTCTTT. This gives the protein CASSYLARDEAFF.

The V and J genes are TRBV14 and TRBJ1-2; no firm D call. The CDR3 sequence is 15 residues long. Germline V gene sequence: CDR1 SGHDN, CDR2 FVKESK. The ends were cut back, 1 base at V and 4 bases at J, with 13 bases in the middle. The CDR3 is CASSQATLGIYGYTF. The CDR3 DNA reads TGTGCCAGCAGCCAAGCGACTCTGGGGATCTATGGCTACACCTTC.

This clone turned up a few times. J is TRBJ1-6 and V is TRBV4-1; 7 bases map to TRBD1. J lost 5 bases, V lost 2 bases, and 3 bases had no gene match. This CDR3 has 15 residues. Germline lookup yields CDR1 MGHRA and CDR2 YSYEKL. The CDR3 spells CASSQQGGDNSPLHF. The CDR3 DNA sequence: TGCGCCAGCAGCCAACAGGGGGGGGATAATTCACCCCTCCACTTT.

This rearrangement joins TRBV28 to TRBJ1-2; 10 bases map to TRBD1. This CDR3 is built from 13 residues. Germline CDR1 is MDHEN and CDR2 is SYDVKM. The V segment lost 8 bases and the J segment 2 bases; nucleotides outside the gene matches: 2. DNA for the CDR3: TGTGCCAGCGGGACAGGGGCCAACTATGGCTACACCTTC. This codes for CASGTGANYGYTF.

The rearrangement links TRBV5-1 to TRBJ1-5, with unresolved D. The CDR3 length is 15 residues. V gave up 2 bases and J gave up 4 bases, with 13 bases separating them. Germline CDR1 reads SGHRS; CDR2 reads YFSETQ. Written as DNA, the CDR3 is TGCGCCAGCAGCTTAATCCCCGGAGAGAATCAGCCCCAGCATTTT. It encodes CASSLIPGENQPQHF.

The rearrangement joins TRBV19 to TRBJ2-7; 11 nucleotides match TRBD1. This CDR3 contains 16 residues. Germline CDR1 LNHDA, CDR2 SQIVND (reference sequence). J gave up 4 bases and V 4 bases, and 9 bases lay outside the gene matches. In DNA form, the CDR3 reads TGTGCCAGTAGTACTTCGGGACAGGGGGTCTGGTACGAGCAGTACTTC. It is translated as CASSTSGQGVWYEQYF.

This sequence joins TRBV6-2 or TRBV6-3 and TRBJ1-2; possibly TRBD1 for D (6 bases). V shed 6 bases and J shed 6 bases, with 11 bases lying between them. This CDR3 region has 12 residues. Looked up from germline, CDR1 is MNHEY and CDR2 is SVGEGT. DNA for the CDR3: TGTGCCAGCAGCAGAAGGGGGGATGGCTACACCTTC. Its translation is CASSRRGDGYTF.

The V and J genes are TRBV4-1 and TRBJ2-3, with 7 bases lining up with TRBD2. Germline CDR1 reads MGHRA; CDR2 reads YSYEKL. Trimming at V came to 2 bases and at J to 1 base, leaving 18 bases not matched to a gene. The CDR3 sequence is 20 residues long. The CDR3 DNA reads as TGCGCCAGCAGCCAATTCTCCGGAGGTCTTCTAGCGGCCGGCACAGATACGCAGTATTTT. Translated: CASSQFSGGLLAAGTDTQYF.

The CDR3 nucleotides are TGTGCCAGCAGCGACCGGACGGGGGCTCAGCGGGCTTTCTTT. Amino acids: CASSDRTGAQRAFF. The chain carries TRBV7-2 and TRBJ1-1; tentative D call: TRBD1 (6 bases). CDR1 and CDR2 from the germline V gene are SGHTA and FQGNSA. The V gene lost 5 bases and the J gene lost 11 bases, with 21 bases spanning the gap. This CDR3 comprises 14 residues. Filled out from reference TRBV7-2 and TRBJ1-1, the complete variable domain reads GAGVSQSPSNKVTEKGKDVELRCDPISGHTALYWYRQSLGQGLEFLIYFQGNSAPDKSGLPSDRFSAERTGGSVSTLTIQRTQQEDSAVYLCASSDRTGAQRAFFGQGTRLTVV.

This clone was detected once. The gene calls are TRBV9 and TRBJ2-7; D assignment may be TRBD1 or TRBD2 (5 bases each). Per the germline V gene, CDR1 is SGDLS and CDR2 is YYNGEE. The CDR3 length is 13 residues. V was shortened by 0 bases and J by 6 bases, with 10 bases between the two germline ends. The DNA of the CDR3 is TGTGCCAGCAGCGTAGATGAGGGGACCGAGCAGTACGTC. This encodes CASSVDEGTEQYV.

The chain is built from TRBV5-1 and TRBJ1-2, with 9 bases fitting TRBD1. Trimming removed 0 bases from V and 8 bases from J; junction bases left unmatched: 5. CDR1 SGHRS and CDR2 YFSETQ come from the germline V gene. This CDR3 contains 14 residues. The CDR3 loop reads CASSLAGTGFGYTF. The DNA for the CDR3 is TGCGCCAGCAGCTTGGCCGGGACAGGGTTCGGCTACACCTTC.

This chain connects TRBV12-3 or TRBV12-4 to TRBJ1-1, with D maybe TRBD1 (5 bases). The CDR3 has 13 amino acids. V lost 3 bases to trimming and J lost 4 bases, with 9 bases between them. CDR3 protein: CASSFDRGTEAFF. The DNA of the CDR3 is TGTGCCAGCAGTTTTGACAGAGGCACTGAAGCTTTCTTT.

V gene TRBV29-1 combines with J gene TRBJ2-3; 7 bases align to TRBD2. The CDR3 covers 13 residues. Germline V gene lookup returns CDR1 SQVTM and CDR2 ANQGSEA. J gave up 2 bases and V 8 bases, and 7 bases lay outside the gene matches. The CDR3: CSTKRDSTDTQYF. In DNA, the CDR3 is TGCAGCACAAAGCGGGACTCCACAGATACGCAGTATTTT.

The chain employs TRBV5-4 and TRBJ2-3; D unresolved. CDR1 is SGHNT and CDR2 is YYREEE in the germline V gene (reference sequence). The CDR3 extends over 14 amino acids. Trimming shortened V by 0 bases and J by 7 bases, and 12 bases separated the two germline ends. The CDR3 DNA is TGTGCCAGCAGCTTGGAGGGTGGCGGATATACGCAGTATTTT. It encodes CASSLEGGGYTQYF.

The chain links TRBV14 to TRBJ2-3; D unclear. Trimming removed 4 bases from V and 0 bases from J, with 17 bases in between. Germline V gene data show CDR1 as SGHDN and CDR2 as FVKESK. There are 17 residues in the CDR3. CDR3 loop: CASSRLVATSSTDTQYF. The CDR3 coding sequence is TGTGCCAGCAGCCGATTGGTCGCCACCTCTAGCACAGATACGCAGTATTTT.

The CDR3 spells CASSLQGGNSPLHF. The CDR3, as DNA: TGTGCCAGCAGCCTACAGGGAGGTAATTCACCCCTCCACTTT. The chain is built from TRBV7-8 and TRBJ1-6; perhaps TRBD1 as D (6 bases). Germline loops: CDR1 SGHVS, CDR2 FQNEAQ. The CDR3 is made up of 14 amino acids. The V gene lost 5 bases and the J gene lost 6 bases, with 11 bases spanning the gap.

The chain couples TRBV7-2 to TRBJ1-4; 7 bases map to TRBD1. CDR1 SGHTA and CDR2 FQGNSA come from the germline V gene. This CDR3 comprises 13 residues. Unmatched junction bases numbered 4, after V lost 5 bases and J lost 7 bases. For the CDR3, the DNA is TGTGCCAGCAGCCTCGGGACAGCTGAAAAACTGTTTTTT. Translation gives CASSLGTAEKLFF.

With regard to this clone: Other DNA sequences in this specimen translate into the identical CDR3. This chain uses TRBV5-1 with TRBJ2-3; TRBD1 matches at 7 bases. CDR1 SGHRS and CDR2 YFSETQ come from the germline V gene. There are 15 residues in the CDR3. The ends lost 0 bases at V and 1 base at J; junction bases unmatched: 2. CDR3 nucleotides: TGCGCCAGCAGCTTGGGACAGGGACGCACAGATACGCAGTATTTT. Residues: CASSLGQGRTDTQYF.